This T cell receptor (beta chain) was observed in a study of Ad26.COV2.S vaccination and SARS-CoV-2 variants. Turning to the study itself: Administration of Ad26.COV2.S was intramuscular, either once or twice 56 days apart.

Looked up from germline, CDR1 is SGHAT and CDR2 is FQNNGV. The CDR3 consists of 13 residues. The ends were cut back, 5 bases at V and 8 bases at J, with 12 bases in the middle. Treatment denoted: about 20 received Ad26.COV2.S at low or high dose, single or two shots; about 5 received placebo; per-sample allocation not given. Sampling was performed 63 days after the first vaccine or placebo injection. In Boston, the donor was an adult between 18-55 years of age. Using immunoSEQ multiplex PCR, the repertoire was profiled, and TCRdb retains in-frame clones only, with some absent. The table shows around 340,000 clones, with 88% occurring only once.

This chain links TRBV11-2 with TRBJ1-4; maybe TRBD1 (6 bases). The TCR comes from a person aged 18 to 65 who received the Ad26.COV2.S COVID-19 vaccine or a placebo. This specimen was peripheral blood, taken in a trial of Ad26.COV2.S vaccine versus placebo. The CDR3 loop reads CASSHTTGEKLFF. The CDR3 coding sequence is TGTGCCAGCAGCCATACAACAGGGGAAAAACTGTTTTTT. The variable domain in full, completed from reference TRBV11-2 and TRBJ1-4, reads EAGVAQSPRYKIIEKRQSVAFWCNPISGHATLYWYQQILGQGPKLLIQFQNNGVVDDSQLPKDRFSAERLKGVDSTLKIQPAKLEDSAVYLCASSHTTGEKLFFGSGTQLSVL.